Shown below are 6 T cell receptor beta chains from a single sample sequenced in a study of blood T cell repertoires in COVID-19. Sequenced by immunoSEQ multiplex PCR; TCRdb stores in-frame clones only, minus some. The sample lists about 230,000 clones, less than 90% occurring once. Sequencing input: peripheral blood. Receptors originate from an older woman with active or convalescent COVID-19.

This clone was seen only once. This chain links TRBV4-1 with TRBJ2-1; the match to TRBD2 covers 11 bases. The V segment lost 1 base and the J segment 7 bases; nucleotides outside the gene matches: 3. The germline gives CDR1 MGHRA, CDR2 YSYEKL. CDR3 length: 15 residues. CDR3 residues: CASSQVIAGGNEQFF. In DNA form, the CDR3 reads TGCGCCAGCAGCCAAGTCATAGCGGGAGGGAATGAGCAGTTCTTC.

This chain joins TRBV27 and TRBJ1-2; D possibly corresponds to TRBD1 (5 bases). Germline-derived CDR1 and CDR2 are MNHEY and SMNVEV (reference sequence). Trimming took 5 bases from V and 0 from J, leaving 10 bases between them. The CDR3 has 14 amino acids. The DNA of the CDR3 is TGTGCCAGCAGTCTTCAGGGTACTAACTATGGCTACACCTTC. Translating it yields CASSLQGTNYGYTF.

This chain joins TRBV14 and TRBJ1-2; D perhaps matches TRBD1 (5 bases). Trimming removed 4 bases from V and 7 bases from J, with 16 bases in between. The CDR3 covers 14 residues. Germline CDR1 SGHDN, CDR2 FVKESK. The CDR3 sequence: CASSRWGVLSGYTF. CDR3 in DNA: TGTGCCAGCAGCCGATGGGGGGTATTGTCTGGCTACACCTTC.

This chain uses TRBV19 with TRBJ2-1; 7 nucleotides agree with TRBD2. V was pared by 4 bases and J by 6 bases, with 6 bases of the junction left unmatched. This CDR3 spans 14 amino acids. Germline-derived CDR1 and CDR2 are LNHDA and SQIVND (reference sequence). CDR3 sequence: CASSTRDYANEQFF. In nucleotides, the CDR3 is TGTGCCAGTAGTACCCGGGACTACGCCAATGAGCAGTTCTTC.

This chain joins TRBV18 and TRBJ1-1; 7 bases map to TRBD1. The CDR3 is made up of 13 amino acids. The V and J ends lost 6 bases and 7 bases, in that order; junction bases with no gene match: 8. Germline values: CDR1 KGHSH, CDR2 LQKENI. This CDR3 is CASSPDRVGEAFF. CDR3 DNA: TGTGCCAGCTCTCCTGACAGGGTGGGTGAAGCTTTCTTT.

J is TRBJ2-2 and V is TRBV11-3, with TRBD2 matching over 7 bases. The ends lost 3 bases at V and 4 bases at J; junction bases unmatched: 2. The CDR3 sequence is 14 residues long. Germline V gene sequence: CDR1 SGHNT, CDR2 YENEEA. The chain's CDR3 is CASSFSGPTGELFF. The CDR3 coding sequence is TGTGCCAGCAGCTTTAGCGGGCCCACCGGGGAGCTGTTTTTT.